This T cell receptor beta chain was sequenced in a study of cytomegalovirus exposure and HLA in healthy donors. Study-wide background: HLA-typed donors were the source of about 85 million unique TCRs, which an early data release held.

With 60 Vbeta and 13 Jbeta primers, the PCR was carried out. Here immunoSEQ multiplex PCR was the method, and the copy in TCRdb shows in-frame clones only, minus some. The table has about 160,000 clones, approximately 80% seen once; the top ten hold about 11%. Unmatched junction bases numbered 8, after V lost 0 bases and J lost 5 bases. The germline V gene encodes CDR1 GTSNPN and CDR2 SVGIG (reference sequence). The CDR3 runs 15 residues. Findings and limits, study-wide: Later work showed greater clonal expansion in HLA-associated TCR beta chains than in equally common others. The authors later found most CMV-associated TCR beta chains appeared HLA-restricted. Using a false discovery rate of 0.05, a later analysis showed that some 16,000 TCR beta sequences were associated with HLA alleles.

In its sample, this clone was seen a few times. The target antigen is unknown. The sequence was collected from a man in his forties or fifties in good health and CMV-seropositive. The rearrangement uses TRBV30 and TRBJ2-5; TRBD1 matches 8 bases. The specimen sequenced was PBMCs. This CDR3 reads CAWSVQWQGAETQYF. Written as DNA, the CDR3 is TGTGCCTGGAGTGTACAATGGCAGGGGGCTGAGACCCAGTACTTC.